These 8 T cell receptor beta chains were all obtained from the same sample, sequenced in a study of OX40 agonist ivuxolimab in advanced cancers. Repertoires were generated with immunoSEQ multiplex PCR, while TCRdb's copy carries only in-frame clones and drops some. Here the sample spans around 50,000 clones, 70% to 80% being singletons. The sequences come from CD4+ or CD8+ T cells sorted from blood, collected in a trial of the OX40 agonist ivuxolimab. These receptors originate from an adult with an advanced solid tumor such as melanoma, head and neck, liver or kidney cancer.

The chain links TRBV7-9 to TRBJ2-7, with a weak D call TRBD1 (5 bases). V lost 1 base to trimming and J lost 7 bases, with 8 bases between them. The CDR3 loop spans 12 amino acids. Germline-derived CDR1 and CDR2 are SEHNR and FQNEAQ (reference sequence). CDR3 loop: CASSLEGVEQYF. CDR3 nucleotides: TGTGCCAGCAGCTTAGAAGGGGTAGAGCAGTACTTC.

The rearrangement joins TRBV27 to TRBJ1-5, with unresolved D. Looked up from germline, CDR1 is MNHEY and CDR2 is SMNVEV (reference sequence). The CDR3 is made up of 13 amino acids. V lost 6 bases and J lost 5, with 11 bases in between. CDR3 DNA sequence: TGTGCCAGCAGCCTCGGACCCCATCAGCCCCAGCATTTT. Protein product: CASSLGPHQPQHF.

The V and J genes are TRBV5-5 and TRBJ2-5; 10 bases agree with TRBD2. Trimming cost V 1 base and J 5 bases; bases outside gene matches: 8. The CDR3 totals 16 residues. Germline values: CDR1 SGHKS, CDR2 YYEKEE (reference sequence). The CDR3: CASSLPLSGGLETQYF. CDR3 in DNA: TGTGCCAGCAGCTTGCCCCTTAGCGGGGGGTTGGAGACCCAGTACTTC.

This rearrangement joins TRBV7-3 to TRBJ2-2; 8 bases fit TRBD1. The CDR3 contains 16 residues. Losses at the gene ends were 2 bases for V and 7 bases for J; bases not matched to a gene: 9. The V gene's germline CDR1 is SGHTA and CDR2 FQGTGA. CDR3 amino acids: CASSLRQGAGNGELFF. CDR3 bases: TGTGCCAGCAGCTTACGGCAGGGGGCGGGAAACGGGGAGCTGTTTTTT.

V usage is TRBV5-1 and J usage is TRBJ2-6; D remains ambiguous. The CDR3 runs 16 residues. Germline CDR1 SGHRS, CDR2 YFSETQ. The V and J ends lost 4 bases and 1 base respectively, with 12 bases between them. The CDR3 nucleotides are TGCGCCAGCAGCCACTCTACCGGGTCTGGGGCCAACGTCCTGACTTTC. Translation gives CASSHSTGSGANVLTF.

This chain joins TRBV7-3 and TRBJ2-5; 10 bases fit TRBD2. The germline V gene has CDR1 SGHTA and CDR2 FQGTGA. The CDR3 spans 15 residues. The junction had 6 bases not matched to a gene; V was cut back by 5 bases and J by 3 bases. CDR3 DNA: TGTGCCAGCAGCGCTAGCGGGAGTCGGGAAGAGACCCAGTACTTC. It specifies CASSASGSREETQYF.

The rearrangement uses TRBV4-3 and TRBJ1-4; D is ambiguous. Germline V gene sequence: CDR1 LGHNA, CDR2 YSLEER. The V gene lost 1 base and the J gene lost 7 bases, with 13 bases spanning the gap. This CDR3 contains 15 residues. The CDR3 protein is CASSQGGGSGEKLFF. Written as DNA, the CDR3 is TGCGCCAGCAGCCAAGGTGGAGGATCCGGTGAAAAACTGTTTTTT.

This clone occurred a few times. The CDR3 DNA is TGTGCCAGTAGTATAAGGAGGCCCCCGGGGGAGACCCAGTACTTC. This codes for CASSIRRPPGETQYF. The chain is built from TRBV19 and TRBJ2-5; TRBD2 might be the D (5 bases). The germline gives CDR1 LNHDA, CDR2 SQIVND (reference sequence). Trimming stripped 2 bases from V and 5 bases from J, with 15 bases between. The CDR3 is 15 amino acids. The full variable domain, completed using reference TRBV19 and TRBJ2-5, is DGGITQSPKYLFRKEGQNVTLSCEQNLNHDAMYWYRQDPGQGLRLIYYSQIVNDFQKGDIAEGYSVSREKKESFPLTVTSAQKNPTAFYLCASSIRRPPGETQYFGPGTRLLVL.